What follows is one TCR beta chain and its context. V lost 3 bases, J lost 6 bases, and 9 bases stayed unmatched. The CDR3 is 15 amino acids. Germline lookup yields CDR1 SGHDT and CDR2 YYEEEE. The entry originates in a study of blood T cell repertoires in COVID-19. At the level of the study: Italy, Spain and the United States were the sources of the convalescent and acute COVID-19 samples.

This table comes from immunoSEQ multiplex PCR, and its TCRdb copy is limited to in-frame clones, with some not included. The sample includes tens of thousands of clones, roughly 86% of them seen just once. V gene TRBV5-6 combines with J gene TRBJ2-3; 8 nucleotides align to TRBD1. Sequencing was done on a sample of peripheral blood. This TCR came from a woman in her sixties or seventies with acute or convalescent COVID-19. The CDR3 region has the DNA TGTGCCAGCAGCTCCCAGGGGGCTAGAACCGATACGCAGTATTTT. This translates into CASSSQGARTDTQYF.